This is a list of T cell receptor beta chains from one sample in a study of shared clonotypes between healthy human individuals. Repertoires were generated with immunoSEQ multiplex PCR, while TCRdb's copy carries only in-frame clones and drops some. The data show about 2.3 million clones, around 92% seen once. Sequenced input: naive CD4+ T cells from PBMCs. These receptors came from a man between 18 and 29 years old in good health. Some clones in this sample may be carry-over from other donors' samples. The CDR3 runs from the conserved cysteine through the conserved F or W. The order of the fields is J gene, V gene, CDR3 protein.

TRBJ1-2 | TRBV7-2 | CASNQDRGSRGYTF
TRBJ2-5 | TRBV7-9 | CASSGLAGGLRSETQYF
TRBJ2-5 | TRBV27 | CASRSISGRGETQYF
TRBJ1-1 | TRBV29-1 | CSATGFRAEAFF
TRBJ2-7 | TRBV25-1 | CASRLENYEQYF
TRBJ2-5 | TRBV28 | CASKDSSETQYF
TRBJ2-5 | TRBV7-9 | CASSLGLAEETQYF
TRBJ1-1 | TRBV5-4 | CASSLDGTRDTEAFF
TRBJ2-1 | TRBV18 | CASSPGLLDNEQFF
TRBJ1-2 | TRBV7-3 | CASSLIGQGAGGYTF
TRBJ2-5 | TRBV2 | CASSAGQNGETQYF